Included here is one TCR beta chain sequence, with context. The entry originates in a study of blood T cell repertoires in COVID-19. Background on the study: Spain, Italy and the United States supplied samples that represented acute and convalescent COVID-19.

Using immunoSEQ multiplex PCR, the repertoire was profiled, and TCRdb retains in-frame clones only, with some absent. The repertoire holds about 30,000 clones, with 90% as singletons. Germline V gene data show CDR1 as MNHEY and CDR2 as SVGAGI. V dropped 2 bases and J dropped 3 bases, with 7 bases sitting between them. The CDR3 extends over 13 amino acids. The sequence came from a man between 65 and 85 years old with active or convalescent COVID-19. Sequenced input: peripheral blood. The V call is TRBV6-5, the J call TRBJ1-1, with unresolved D. Here the CDR3 DNA reads TGTGCCAGCAGTTACATCGGGGACACTGAAGCTTTCTTT. Its protein is CASSYIGDTEAFF.